The 27 T cell receptor beta chains below come from one sample, sequenced in a study of blood T cell repertoires in COVID-19. The protocol was immunoSEQ multiplex PCR, while the TCRdb copy is restricted to in-frame clones and leaves out a portion. The repertoire holds about 300,000 clones, with approximately 90% as singletons. The sample comprised PBMCs or T cells enriched from blood (not recorded which). All receptors come from a woman aged 25 to 39 who had recovered from COVID-19.

This clone occurred once. The rearrangement uses TRBV3-1 (or the pseudogene TRBV3-2) and TRBJ2-3; D may be TRBD2 (5 bases). V was clipped by 4 bases and J by 3 bases, with 5 bases between them. The CDR3 is 12 residues long. CDR1 LGHDT and CDR2 YNNKEL come from the germline V gene (reference sequence). CDR3 in DNA: TGTGCCAGCAGCCGGAGGACAGATACGCAGTATTTT. This translates into CASSRRTDTQYF.

The chain has TRBV7-9 and TRBJ1-1; 7 bases agree with TRBD1. Germline lookup yields CDR1 SEHNR and CDR2 FQNEAQ (reference sequence). With V trimmed by 5 bases and J by 6 bases, 12 bases remained unmatched. The CDR3 runs to 15 residues. The CDR3 region is CASSTQQGTSAEAFF. The CDR3 region has the DNA TGTGCCAGCAGCACCCAACAGGGGACCTCGGCTGAAGCTTTCTTT.

This chain links TRBV7-3 with TRBJ2-5; TRBD2 agrees at 8 bases. The CDR3 length is 15 residues. V lost 1 base, J lost 4 bases, and 5 bases stayed unmatched. CDR1 SGHTA and CDR2 FQGTGA come from the germline V gene. CDR3 residues: CASSLNGGAGETQYF. Here the CDR3 DNA reads TGTGCCAGCAGCTTAAACGGGGGGGCCGGAGAGACCCAGTACTTC.

The chain recombines TRBV5-1 with TRBJ1-2; 10 bases map to TRBD1. In germline, CDR1 is SGHRS, CDR2 YFSETQ. The CDR3 length is 13 residues. Unmatched junction bases numbered 7, after V lost 6 bases and J lost 8 bases. The CDR3 region has the DNA TGCGCCAGCAACGCAGGGACAGGGGAAGGCTACACCTTC. Protein: CASNAGTGEGYTF.

This clone was seen once. This rearrangement joins TRBV10-3 to TRBJ1-2, with D unclear. V lost 0 bases and J 4 bases, leaving 6 bases between the germline ends. The germline V gene has CDR1 ENHRY and CDR2 SYGVKD. This CDR3 has 13 residues. The CDR3 DNA is TGTGCCATCAGTGAGTCGGGAGTCTATGGCTACACCTTC. Its protein is CAISESGVYGYTF.

The chain joins TRBV9 to TRBJ1-2, with TRBD1 identical over 8 bases. From germline, CDR1 is SGDLS and CDR2 YYNGEE. J lost 8 bases, V lost 2 bases, and 8 bases had no gene match. The CDR3 sequence is 14 residues long. DNA of the CDR3: TGTGCCAGCAGCGTCGACAGGGGCGTGTGGGGCTACACCTTC. Its protein is CASSVDRGVWGYTF.

The chain employs TRBV6-4 and TRBJ1-1; D remains unclear. The CDR3 consists of 13 residues. Germline values: CDR1 MRHNA, CDR2 SNTAGT. With 4 bases removed from V and 4 bases from J, the gap between germline ends came to 10 bases. The CDR3 region is CASSVDMATEAFF. The CDR3 DNA follows: TGTGCCAGCAGTGTTGATATGGCCACTGAAGCTTTCTTT.

The chain is built from TRBV5-1 and TRBJ1-1; TRBD1 aligns across 7 bases. This CDR3 has 14 amino acids. CDR1 is SGHRS and CDR2 is YFSETQ in the germline V gene. J gave up 4 bases and V 1 base, and 4 bases lay outside the gene matches. This chain's CDR3 is CASSLTGVGTEAFF. CDR3 DNA sequence: TGCGCCAGCAGCTTGACAGGGGTAGGCACTGAAGCTTTCTTT.

For the CDR3, the DNA is TGTGCCAGTTTACCAGGACAGGGGGCTTTGGAGACCCAGTACTTC. This translates into CASLPGQGALETQYF. V gene TRBV11-1 combines with J gene TRBJ2-5; 11 positions agree with TRBD1. The V gene end was trimmed by 9 bases and the J gene end by 5 bases; junction bases not matched to a gene: 11. Germline loops: CDR1 SGHAT, CDR2 FQDESV (reference sequence). The CDR3 is 15 residues long.

This chain joins TRBV5-1 and TRBJ2-7; the match to TRBD1 covers 8 bases. Trimming took 3 bases from V and 2 from J; bases not matched to a gene: 7. This CDR3 comprises 15 residues. Germline V lookup: CDR1 SGHRS, CDR2 YFSETQ. CDR3 in amino acids: CASSSGTGLTYEQYF. CDR3 in DNA: TGCGCCAGCAGCTCGGGGACAGGCCTTACCTACGAGCAGTACTTC.

This chain links TRBV5-1 with TRBJ2-2; 7 bases map to TRBD2. V gave up 0 bases and J gave up 4 bases; unmatched junction bases: 0. CDR1 and CDR2 from the germline V gene are SGHRS and YFSETQ. CDR3 length: 14 amino acids. The CDR3 reads CASSLGTSTGELFF. The CDR3 DNA follows: TGCGCCAGCAGCTTGGGGACTAGCACCGGGGAGCTGTTTTTT.

Concerning this clone: This sample includes further DNA sequences coding for the same CDR3. V and J are TRBV29-1 and TRBJ1-1; no clear D. The CDR3 is 13 residues long. The ends were cut back, 4 bases at V and 1 base at J, with 10 bases in the middle. From germline, CDR1 is SQVTM and CDR2 ANQGSEA. CDR3 coding DNA: TGCAGCGTTGGGACCGGAGGGAACACTGAAGCTTTCTTT. The encoded protein is CSVGTGGNTEAFF.

The chain joins TRBV19 to TRBJ1-5, with D uncertain. Germline loops: CDR1 LNHDA, CDR2 SQIVND (reference sequence). The CDR3 is 15 residues long. Trimming removed 3 bases at V and 5 bases at J, with 14 bases between. Here the CDR3 reads CASSMGSDPDQPQHF. CDR3 DNA: TGTGCCAGTAGTATGGGGAGTGACCCGGATCAGCCCCAGCATTTT.

The J gene is TRBJ1-3, the V gene TRBV19, with D possibly TRBD1 on 5 matching bases. Trimming pared 4 bases from V and 2 bases from J, leaving 12 bases between. The CDR3 loop spans 15 amino acids. Germline lookup yields CDR1 LNHDA and CDR2 SQIVND (reference sequence). The chain's CDR3 is CASSRGVPPGNTIYF. The CDR3 DNA reads as TGTGCCAGTAGTAGGGGCGTCCCCCCTGGAAACACCATATATTTT.

The rearrangement links TRBV30 to TRBJ1-2, with D perhaps TRBD1 (6 bases). The length of the CDR3 is 14 residues. CDR1 GTSNPN and CDR2 SVGIG come from the germline V gene (reference sequence). The V end lost 2 bases, the J end lost 4 bases, and 14 bases lay between the germline ends. The CDR3 bases are TGTGCCTGGAGTTGGAAGGGGGATGGCTATGGCTACACCTTC. It codes for CAWSWKGDGYGYTF.

The chain carries TRBV7-9 and TRBJ2-1; 9 nucleotides align to TRBD2. The J segment lost 6 bases and the V segment lost 3 bases, leaving 6 bases of the junction unmatched. Germline assignment: CDR1 SEHNR and CDR2 FQNEAQ (reference sequence). This CDR3 has 15 amino acids. The CDR3 DNA reads TGTGCCAGCAGCTTTGTGGCGGGGGGGCTCAATGAGCAGTTCTTC. It encodes CASSFVAGGLNEQFF.

V and J are TRBV5-1 and TRBJ1-5; the match to TRBD1 covers 10 bases. In germline, CDR1 is SGHRS, CDR2 YFSETQ. V lost 4 bases and J lost 2; bases outside the gene matches: 3. The length of the CDR3 is 15 residues. CDR3 residues: CASSRTGGGNQPQHF. CDR3 sequence (DNA): TGCGCCAGCAGCCGGACAGGGGGTGGCAATCAGCCCCAGCATTTT.

As regards this clone: This same CDR3 is encoded by further DNA sequences in the sample. CDR3 coding DNA: TGTGCCAGCAGTTACTCCCGGGGGAACACTGAAGCTTTCTTT. Protein product: CASSYSRGNTEAFF. The V and J genes are TRBV6-5 and TRBJ1-1; D is unresolved. The CDR3 length is 14 residues. V lost 0 bases, J lost 1 base, and 6 bases lay in between. The germline CDR1 and CDR2 sequences are MNHEY and SVGAGI.

V is TRBV5-5 and J is TRBJ2-5; 10 bases match TRBD2. In germline, CDR1 is SGHKS, CDR2 YYEKEE (reference sequence). The length of the CDR3 is 17 residues. Trimming took 4 bases from V and 2 from J; bases not matched to a gene: 11. As DNA, the CDR3 is TGTGCCAGCAGCCACACGGCTAGCGGGGGCCCACAAGAGACCCAGTACTTC. Its translation is CASSHTASGGPQETQYF.

This clone was counted between two and nine times. The chain is built from TRBV5-5 and TRBJ2-3, with D possibly being TRBD1 (6 bases). V was cut by 0 bases and J by 6 bases, with 11 bases left in between. Germline CDR1 reads SGHKS; CDR2 reads YYEKEE (reference sequence). The CDR3 has 14 amino acids. Here the CDR3 reads CASSLGQGSDTQYF. CDR3 DNA sequence: TGTGCCAGCAGCTTGGGGCAGGGGAGCGATACGCAGTATTTT.

The CDR3 is CASSRGHSTNEKLFF. The CDR3 DNA sequence: TGTGCCAGCAGTCGCGGACATTCAACTAATGAAAAACTGTTTTTT. The chain links TRBV28 to TRBJ1-4, with D maybe TRBD1 (5 bases). Germline V gene sequence: CDR1 MDHEN, CDR2 SYDVKM. The germline V and J ends were trimmed by 5 bases and 0 bases, with 10 bases remaining between them. The CDR3 spans 15 residues.

This chain connects TRBV28 to TRBJ2-5; D is perhaps TRBD2 (6 bases). This CDR3 has 11 residues. The V gene lost 8 bases and the J gene lost 12 bases, with 16 bases spanning the gap. Germline V gene sequence: CDR1 MDHEN, CDR2 SYDVKM. The CDR3 region is CASDLGGPKYF. As DNA, the CDR3 is TGTGCCAGCGACCTGGGGGGACCTAAGTACTTC.

This chain joins TRBV30 and TRBJ1-1; D gene unclear. The V end was cut by 2 bases, the J end by 0 bases, with 7 bases between. The CDR3 extends over 13 amino acids. CDR1 and CDR2 from the germline V gene are GTSNPN and SVGIG (reference sequence). The CDR3 DNA sequence: TGTGCCTGGAGTCCCGGGATGAACACTGAAGCTTTCTTT. Protein product: CAWSPGMNTEAFF.

This chain connects TRBV5-1 to TRBJ2-7, with D possibly TRBD1 on 6 matching bases. The CDR3 extends over 17 amino acids. Germline V lookup: CDR1 SGHRS, CDR2 YFSETQ. V was shortened by 0 bases and J by 2 bases, with 18 bases between the two germline ends. The CDR3 sequence: CASSLGLRDTTTYEQYF. The CDR3 DNA reads as TGCGCCAGCAGCTTGGGTCTCCGGGACACCACCACCTACGAGCAGTACTTC.

The chain has TRBV2 and TRBJ1-1; 8 bases line up with TRBD1. Germline loops: CDR1 SNHLY, CDR2 FYNNEI. CDR3 length equals 15 residues. Losses at the gene ends were 6 bases for V and 0 bases for J; bases not matched to a gene: 6. The CDR3 spells CASRAGQGMNTEAFF. CDR3 coding DNA: TGTGCCAGCAGGGCCGGACAGGGCATGAACACTGAAGCTTTCTTT.

On this clone itself: This specimen includes other DNA sequences encoding the same CDR3. The chain recombines TRBV3-1 (or the pseudogene TRBV3-2) with TRBJ1-1; D unclear. CDR1 is LGHDT, CDR2 YNNKEL, per germline (reference sequence). CDR3 length equals 13 residues. Between the trimmed V and J ends, which lost 3 bases and 0 bases, there was a span of 5 bases. The CDR3 bases are TGTGCCAGCAGCCAGGCCATGAACACTGAAGCTTTCTTT. Its translation is CASSQAMNTEAFF.

The gene calls are TRBV9 and TRBJ2-1, with 7 bases aligning to TRBD1. Losses at the gene ends were 0 bases for V and 2 bases for J; bases not matched to a gene: 8. Germline loops: CDR1 SGDLS, CDR2 YYNGEE. This CDR3 has 17 amino acids. CDR3 loop: CASSVELWQGAYNEQFF. The CDR3 bases are TGTGCCAGCAGCGTAGAACTGTGGCAGGGGGCCTACAATGAGCAGTTCTTC.